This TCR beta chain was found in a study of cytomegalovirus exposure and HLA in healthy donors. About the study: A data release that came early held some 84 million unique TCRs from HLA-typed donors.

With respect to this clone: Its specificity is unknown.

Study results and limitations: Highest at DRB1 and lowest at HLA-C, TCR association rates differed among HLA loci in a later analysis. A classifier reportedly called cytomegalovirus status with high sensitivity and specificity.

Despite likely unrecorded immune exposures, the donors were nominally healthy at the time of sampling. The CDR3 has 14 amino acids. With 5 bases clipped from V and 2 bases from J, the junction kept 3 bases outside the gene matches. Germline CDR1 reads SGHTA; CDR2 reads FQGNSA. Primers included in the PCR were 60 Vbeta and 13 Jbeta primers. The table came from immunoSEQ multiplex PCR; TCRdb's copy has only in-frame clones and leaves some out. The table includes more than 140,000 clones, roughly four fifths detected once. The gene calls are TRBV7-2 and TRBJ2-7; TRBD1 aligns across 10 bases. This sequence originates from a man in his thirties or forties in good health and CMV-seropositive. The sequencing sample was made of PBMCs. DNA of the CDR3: TGTGCCAGCAGCGGACAGGGGGATACCTACGAGCAGTACTTC. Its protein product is CASSGQGDTYEQYF.